This T cell receptor beta chain is from a study of T cell clonotyping in hematopoietic cell transplantation. Study-wide points: CD4 and CD8 repertoire contributions could not be separated without sorting. Few recipient clonotypes overlapped donors; over 97% were de novo at given depth. Recipient TCR diversity dropped after transplant; expanded clonotypes rose from day 30 to 180.

Assay: immunoSEQ multiplex PCR; the TCRdb copy retains only in-frame clones and omits some. There are about 44,000 clones in the sample; roughly 94% occur only once, and 0.85% to 0.9% lies in the top ten. CDR1 is LNHDA, CDR2 SQIVND, per germline (reference sequence). The CDR3 is made up of 14 amino acids. Trimming cost V 7 bases and J 0 bases, with 9 bases left between them. Turning to this clone: Antigen: not known.

The origin of this receptor is a woman aged 45-65 years in good health. Some clones in this sample may be carry-over from other donors' samples. The chain links TRBV19 to TRBJ2-2, with D perhaps TRBD1 or TRBD2 (5 bases each). The sample was peripheral blood mononuclear cells. DNA for the CDR3: TGTGCCAGTAATGGGGGTACGAACACCGGGGAGCTGTTTTTT. This gives the protein CASNGGTNTGELFF.